This TCR beta chain came from a study of CD8 T cells in Susac syndrome. An amount of RNA that ranged from about 0.45 to 1 ug was reverse transcribed with random hexamers. TCR beta CDR3 was amplified by immunoSEQ multiplex PCR. This amplification extended across 54 Vbeta and 13 Jbeta segments. TCRdb ran MiXCR on the immunoSEQ multiplex PCR reads and lists one entry per CDR3 protein. The sample has about 300,000 distinct CDR3 sequences, roughly 94% seen once. Negative isolation was used for CD8+ and CD4+ T cells and FACS enrichment for TEMRA cells. General study points: The study conceded that relatively few individuals underwent its TCR sequencing and HLA analysis.

Concerning this clonotype itself: Its target is unknown.

J lost 3 bases, V lost 5 bases, and 4 bases had no gene match. This CDR3 spans 13 amino acids. Germline CDR1 reads SQVTM; CDR2 reads ANQGSEA. The rearrangement uses TRBV29-1 and TRBJ2-7; 10 bases align to TRBD1. The receptor was isolated from a human donor with multiple sclerosis. The sequencing input was CD4+ T cells from PBMCs. CDR3 region: CSVRTGGIYEQYF. The CDR3 region has the DNA TGCAGCGTTCGGACAGGGGGTATCTACGAGCAGTACTTC.